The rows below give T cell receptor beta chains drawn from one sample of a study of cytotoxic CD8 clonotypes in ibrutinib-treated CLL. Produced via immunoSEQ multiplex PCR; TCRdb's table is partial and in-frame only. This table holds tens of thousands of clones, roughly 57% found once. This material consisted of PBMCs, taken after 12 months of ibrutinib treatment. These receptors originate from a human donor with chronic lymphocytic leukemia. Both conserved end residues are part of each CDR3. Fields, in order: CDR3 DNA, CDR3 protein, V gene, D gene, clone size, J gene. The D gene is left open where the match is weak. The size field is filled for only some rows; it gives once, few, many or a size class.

DNA: TGCGCCAGCAGCTGTGGGACAGAGGAGCGTCCGGCCTATCAGCCCCAGCATTTT
CDR3: CASSCGTEERPAYQPQHF
V: TRBV5-1
D: TRBD1
size: NA
J: TRBJ1-5

DNA: TGCGCCAGCAGCCTGGACGAGGGAACGCAGTATTTT
CDR3: CASSLDEGTQYF
V: TRBV5-1
D: NA
size: NA
J: TRBJ2-3

DNA: TGCGCCAGCAGCCAAGATATTCGGACTAGCGGGAGGATAAGTTCCTACGAGCAGTACTTC
CDR3: CASSQDIRTSGRISSYEQYF
V: TRBV4-1
D: TRBD2
size: NA
J: TRBJ2-7

DNA: TGTGCCAGCAGAACTAACGGGGAGCTGTTTTTT
CDR3: CASRTNGELFF
V: TRBV27
D: NA
size: NA
J: TRBJ2-2

DNA: TGTGCCAGCAGCGTAGCTACCGGGACAGGGACCTACGAGCAGTACTTC
CDR3: CASSVATGTGTYEQYF
V: TRBV9
D: TRBD1
size: few
J: TRBJ2-7

DNA: TGTGCCAGCAGTTCCCTCCTCTCTGGAAACACCATATATTTT
CDR3: CASSSLLSGNTIYF
V: TRBV27
D: NA
size: few
J: TRBJ1-3

DNA: TGCGCCAGCAGCAGCCTCTCGGGGGCCCATAACTATGGCTACACCTTC
CDR3: CASSSLSGAHNYGYTF
V: TRBV5-1
D: NA
size: many
J: TRBJ1-2

DNA: TGTGCAAGTCGCTTAGGACTAGCGGGAGAATCCTACGAGCAGTACTTC
CDR3: CASRLGLAGESYEQYF
V: TRBV12-2
D: NA
size: NA
J: TRBJ2-7

DNA: TGTGCCAGCAGTTTTGGGGGCTTGGCCTACAATGAGCAGTTCTTC
CDR3: CASSFGGLAYNEQFF
V: TRBV27
D: NA
size: NA
J: TRBJ2-1

DNA: TGTGCCAGCAGGAGGGGGACAGGGGGCTTAGCGTCTGGATACGAGCAGTACTTC
CDR3: CASRRGTGGLASGYEQYF
V: TRBV2
D: TRBD1
size: many
J: TRBJ2-7

DNA: TGTGCCAGCAGCTCCGGGACGACTAGCACAGATACGCAGTATTTT
CDR3: CASSSGTTSTDTQYF
V: TRBV7-9
D: NA
size: NA
J: TRBJ2-3

DNA: TGTGCCTGCAAAATGACAGGGGGCTTTGAGCAGTTCTTC
CDR3: CACKMTGGFEQFF
V: TRBV6-1
D: TRBD1
size: NA
J: TRBJ2-1

DNA: TGCACCAGCAGCCAAACAGTCAACCAAGAGACCCAGTACTTC
CDR3: CTSSQTVNQETQYF
V: TRBV1
D: NA
size: NA
J: TRBJ2-5

DNA: TGTGCCACCGGACCGGGACAGGGAAAATCATATTTT
CDR3: CATGPGQGKSYF
V: TRBV15
D: TRBD1
size: NA
J: TRBJ2-3

DNA: TGTGCCAGCAGTTTTTCCGCAGGCTGGACAGGGTGGGGGAATGAGCAGTTCTTC
CDR3: CASSFSAGWTGWGNEQFF
V: TRBV27
D: TRBD1
size: NA
J: TRBJ2-1

DNA: TGTGCCAGCAGACCCGGGGGAATAGATACGCAGTATTTT
CDR3: CASRPGGIDTQYF
V: TRBV28
D: NA
size: NA
J: TRBJ2-3

DNA: TGTGCCAGCGATCCAGGCGGACTCAATGAGCAGTTCTTC
CDR3: CASDPGGLNEQFF
V: TRBV7-9
D: NA
size: NA
J: TRBJ2-1

DNA: TGTGCCAGCAGTGACTGGGGGACTGAAGCTTTCTTT
CDR3: CASSDWGTEAFF
V: TRBV25-1
D: NA
size: NA
J: TRBJ1-1

DNA: TGTGCCAGCAGTTTATCCGGCACTAGCTTTTACGAGCAGTACTTC
CDR3: CASSLSGTSFYEQYF
V: TRBV27
D: NA
size: many
J: TRBJ2-7

DNA: TGCGCCAGCAGCTTGGGTACACCGCCCTACGAGCAGTACTTC
CDR3: CASSLGTPPYEQYF
V: TRBV5-1
D: NA
size: NA
J: TRBJ2-7

DNA: TGTGCCAGCTCGCCCCTAGCGGGAGGAGAGACCGGGGAGCTGTTTTTT
CDR3: CASSPLAGGETGELFF
V: TRBV18
D: TRBD2
size: NA
J: TRBJ2-2

DNA: TGTGCCAGCAGTGCCCAGACTAGCTATGAGACCCAGTACTTC
CDR3: CASSAQTSYETQYF
V: TRBV2
D: TRBD2
size: NA
J: TRBJ2-5

DNA: TGCGCCAGCAGCCAAGATGACGGGGACCCTAGTACAGATACGCAGTATTTT
CDR3: CASSQDDGDPSTDTQYF
V: TRBV4-1
D: NA
size: NA
J: TRBJ2-3

DNA: TGTGCCAGCAGCCAAAACAGCTTCTACGAGCAGTACTTC
CDR3: CASSQNSFYEQYF
V: TRBV5-4
D: NA
size: NA
J: TRBJ2-7

DNA: TGCGCCAGCAGCTTGTTTATCCGGACTAGTCCCTCCTACGAGCAGTACTTC
CDR3: CASSLFIRTSPSYEQYF
V: TRBV5-1
D: TRBD2
size: NA
J: TRBJ2-7

DNA: TGTGCCAGCAGCCGCGGGCTGAACTATGGCTACACCTTC
CDR3: CASSRGLNYGYTF
V: TRBV7-9
D: NA
size: NA
J: TRBJ1-2

DNA: TGTGCCAGCAGCAGCGCCCAGGGTGACTATGGCTACACCTTC
CDR3: CASSSAQGDYGYTF
V: TRBV28
D: NA
size: few
J: TRBJ1-2

DNA: TGCGCCAGCAGCTTGGCCGCAGGGAGTTCTGGAAACACCATATATTTT
CDR3: CASSLAAGSSGNTIYF
V: TRBV5-1
D: NA
size: NA
J: TRBJ1-3

DNA: TGTGCCAGCACCGCCGGGGGGGCGCGCTCCTTC
CDR3: CASTAGGARSF
V: TRBV11-2
D: NA
size: NA
J: TRBJ1-1

DNA: TGTGCCAGCAGTTTCATGTTCAATGAAAAACTGTTTTTT
CDR3: CASSFMFNEKLFF
V: TRBV6-6
D: NA
size: NA
J: TRBJ1-4